This TCR beta chain is drawn from a study of cytomegalovirus exposure and HLA in healthy donors. Study-level information: The study's early data release held approximately 91 million unique TCRs from HLA-typed donors.

Researchers ran the PCR with 60 Vbeta and 13 Jbeta primers. The data were produced by immunoSEQ multiplex PCR, yet TCRdb's version contains in-frame clones alone and is incomplete. Its listing shows tens of thousands of clones. The sequenced sample was PBMCs. The sequence came from a female donor in good health and CMV-seropositive.

Here the CDR3 reads CASRLSGGIYEQYF. DNA of the CDR3: TGTGCCAGCAGACTAAGCGGGGGGATTTACGAGCAGTACTTC. The chain is built from TRBV5-6 and TRBJ2-7; TRBD2 matches 9 bases. CDR3 length: 14 residues. Germline trimming cut 5 bases from V and 4 bases from J; bases unmatched to any gene: 7. Germline V CDR1 and CDR2: SGHDT, YYEEEE.